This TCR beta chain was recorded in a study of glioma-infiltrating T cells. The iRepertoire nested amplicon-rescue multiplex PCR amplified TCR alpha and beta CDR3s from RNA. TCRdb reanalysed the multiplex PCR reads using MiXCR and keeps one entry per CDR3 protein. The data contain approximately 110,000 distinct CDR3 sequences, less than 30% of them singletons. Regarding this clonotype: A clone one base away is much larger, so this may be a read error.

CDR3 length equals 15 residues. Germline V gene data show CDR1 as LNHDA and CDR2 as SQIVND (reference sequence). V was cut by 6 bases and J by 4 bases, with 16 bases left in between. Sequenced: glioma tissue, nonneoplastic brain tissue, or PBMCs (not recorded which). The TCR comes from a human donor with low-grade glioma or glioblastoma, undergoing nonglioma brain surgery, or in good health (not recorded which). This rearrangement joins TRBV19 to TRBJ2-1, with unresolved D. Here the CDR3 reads CASRGSFSPYNEQFF. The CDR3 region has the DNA TGTGCCAGTAGAGGTAGCTTTTCCCCGTACAATGAGCAGTTCTTC.